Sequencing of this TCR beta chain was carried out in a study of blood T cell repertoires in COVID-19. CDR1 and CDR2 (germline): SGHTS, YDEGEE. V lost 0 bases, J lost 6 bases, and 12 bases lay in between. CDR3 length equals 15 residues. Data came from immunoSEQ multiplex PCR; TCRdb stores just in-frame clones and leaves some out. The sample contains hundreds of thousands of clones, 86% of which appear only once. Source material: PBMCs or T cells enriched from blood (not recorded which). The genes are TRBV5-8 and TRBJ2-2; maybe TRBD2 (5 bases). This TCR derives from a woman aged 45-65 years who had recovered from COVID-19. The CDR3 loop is CASSLDGVRSGELFF. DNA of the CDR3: TGTGCCAGCAGCTTGGACGGGGTTCGCTCCGGGGAGCTGTTTTTT.